Listed here are 2 T cell receptor beta chains from one sample, sequenced in a study of CD8 T cells in ankylosing spondylitis. MiXCR was run by TCRdb on the 5' RACE reads, yielding one entry per CDR3 protein. The sample consists of around 150,000 distinct CDR3 sequences, 11% of them appearing once. The sample taken for sequencing was blood, either unsorted or a sorted T cell fraction (not recorded which). These receptors originate from a female donor with ankylosing spondylitis or in good health (not recorded which).

The V call is TRBV5-1, the J call TRBJ2-2, with D possibly being TRBD1 (6 bases). This CDR3 contains 14 residues. CDR1 SGHRS and CDR2 YFSETQ come from the germline V gene. V was pared by 4 bases and J by 6 bases, with 13 bases between. In DNA, the CDR3 is TGCGCCAGCAGCCCAGGGACACTTCCCGGGGAGCTGTTTTTT. Its protein product is CASSPGTLPGELFF. Supplemented by reference TRBV5-1 and TRBJ2-2, the full variable domain reads KAGVTQTPRYLIKTRGQQVTLSCSPISGHRSVSWYQQTPGQGLQFLFEYFSETQRNKGNFPGRFSGRQFSNSRSEMNVSTLELGDSALYLCASSPGTLPGELFFGEGSRLTVL.

At least ten counts were recorded for this clonotype. V and J are TRBV29-1 and TRBJ1-2; D remains unclear. Germline loops: CDR1 SQVTM, CDR2 ANQGSEA. V lost 3 bases and J lost 4, with 9 bases in between. CDR3 length equals 12 residues. CDR3 bases: TGCAGCGTTGACCCCAGGCTCTATGGCTACACCTTC. It yields the protein CSVDPRLYGYTF.